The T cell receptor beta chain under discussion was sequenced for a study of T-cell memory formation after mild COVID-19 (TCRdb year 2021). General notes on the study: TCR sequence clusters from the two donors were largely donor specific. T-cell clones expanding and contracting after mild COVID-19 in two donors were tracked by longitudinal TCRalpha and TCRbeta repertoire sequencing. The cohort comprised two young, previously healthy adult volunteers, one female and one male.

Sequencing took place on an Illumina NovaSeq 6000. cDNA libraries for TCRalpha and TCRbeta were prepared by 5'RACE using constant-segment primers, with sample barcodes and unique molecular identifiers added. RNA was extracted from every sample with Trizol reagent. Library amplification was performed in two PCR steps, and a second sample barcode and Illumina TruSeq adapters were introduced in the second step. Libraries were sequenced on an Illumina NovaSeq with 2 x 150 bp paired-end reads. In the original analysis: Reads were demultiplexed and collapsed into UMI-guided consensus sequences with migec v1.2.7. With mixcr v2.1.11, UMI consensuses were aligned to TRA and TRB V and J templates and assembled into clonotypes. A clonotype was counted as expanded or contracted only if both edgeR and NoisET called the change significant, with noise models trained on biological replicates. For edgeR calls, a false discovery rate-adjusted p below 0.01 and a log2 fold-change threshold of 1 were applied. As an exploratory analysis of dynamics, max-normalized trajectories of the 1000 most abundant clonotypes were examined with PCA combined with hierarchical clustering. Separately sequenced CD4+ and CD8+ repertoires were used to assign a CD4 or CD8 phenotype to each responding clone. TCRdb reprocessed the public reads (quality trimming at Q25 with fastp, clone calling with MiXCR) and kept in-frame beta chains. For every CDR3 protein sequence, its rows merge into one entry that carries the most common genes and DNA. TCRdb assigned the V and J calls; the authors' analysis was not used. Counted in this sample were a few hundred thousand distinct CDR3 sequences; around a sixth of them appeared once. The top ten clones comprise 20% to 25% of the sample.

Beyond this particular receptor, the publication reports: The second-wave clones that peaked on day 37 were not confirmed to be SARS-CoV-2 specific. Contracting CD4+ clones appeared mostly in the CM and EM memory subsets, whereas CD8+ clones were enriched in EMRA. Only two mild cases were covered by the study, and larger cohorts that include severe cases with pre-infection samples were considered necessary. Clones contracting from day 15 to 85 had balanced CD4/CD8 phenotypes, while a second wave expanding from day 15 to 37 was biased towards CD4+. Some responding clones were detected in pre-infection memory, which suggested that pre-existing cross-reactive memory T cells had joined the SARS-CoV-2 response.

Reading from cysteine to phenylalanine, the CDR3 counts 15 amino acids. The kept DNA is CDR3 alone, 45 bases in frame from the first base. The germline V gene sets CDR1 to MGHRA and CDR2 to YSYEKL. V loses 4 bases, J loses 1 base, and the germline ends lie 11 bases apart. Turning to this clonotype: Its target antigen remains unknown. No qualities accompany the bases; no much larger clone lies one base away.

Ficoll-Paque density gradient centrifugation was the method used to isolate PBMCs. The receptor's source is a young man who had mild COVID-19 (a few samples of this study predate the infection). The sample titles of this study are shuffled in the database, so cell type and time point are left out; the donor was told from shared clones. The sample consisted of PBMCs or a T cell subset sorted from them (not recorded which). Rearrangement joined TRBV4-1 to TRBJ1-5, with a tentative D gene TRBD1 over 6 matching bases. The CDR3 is CASSPRRGSNQPQHF. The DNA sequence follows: TGCGCCAGCAGCCCCAGAAGGGGGAGCAATCAGCCCCAGCATTTT.